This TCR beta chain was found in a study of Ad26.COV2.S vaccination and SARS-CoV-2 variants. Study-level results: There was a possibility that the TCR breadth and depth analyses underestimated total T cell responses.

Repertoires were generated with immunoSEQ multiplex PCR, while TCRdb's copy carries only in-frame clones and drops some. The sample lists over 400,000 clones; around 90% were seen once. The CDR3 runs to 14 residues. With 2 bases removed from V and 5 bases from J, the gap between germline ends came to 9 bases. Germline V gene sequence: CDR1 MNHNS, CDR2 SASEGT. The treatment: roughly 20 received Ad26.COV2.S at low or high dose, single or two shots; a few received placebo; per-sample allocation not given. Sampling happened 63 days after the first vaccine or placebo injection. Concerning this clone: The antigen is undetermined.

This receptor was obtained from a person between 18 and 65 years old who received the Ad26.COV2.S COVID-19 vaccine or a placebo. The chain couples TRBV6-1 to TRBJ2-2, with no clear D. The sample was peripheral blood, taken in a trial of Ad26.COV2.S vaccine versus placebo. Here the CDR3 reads CASSEQLVTGELFF. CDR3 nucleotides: TGTGCCAGCAGTGAACAGTTGGTAACCGGGGAGCTGTTTTTT.